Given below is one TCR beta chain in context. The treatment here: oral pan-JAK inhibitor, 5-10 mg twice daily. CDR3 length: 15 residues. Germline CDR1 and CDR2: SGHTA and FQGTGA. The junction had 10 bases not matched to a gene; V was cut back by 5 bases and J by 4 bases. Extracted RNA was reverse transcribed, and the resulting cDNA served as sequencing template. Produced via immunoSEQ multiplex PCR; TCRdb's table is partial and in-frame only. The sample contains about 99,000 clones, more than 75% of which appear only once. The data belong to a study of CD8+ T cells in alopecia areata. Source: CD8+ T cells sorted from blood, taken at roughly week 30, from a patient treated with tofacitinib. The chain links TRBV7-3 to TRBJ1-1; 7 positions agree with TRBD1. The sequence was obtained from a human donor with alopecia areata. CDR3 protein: CASSRTGEATTEAFF. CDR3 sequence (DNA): TGTGCCAGCAGCCGTACAGGGGAGGCGACCACTGAAGCTTTCTTT. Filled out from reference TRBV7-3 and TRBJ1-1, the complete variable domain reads GAGVSQTPSNKVTEKGKYVELRCDPISGHTALYWYRQSLGQGPEFLIYFQGTGAADDSGLPNDRFFAVRPEGSVSTLKIQRTERGDSAVYLCASSRTGEATTEAFFGQGTRLTVV.